This record looks at one T cell receptor (beta chain) sequence and its context. The antigen is undetermined. Germline CDR1 and CDR2: MDHEN and SYDVKM. The CDR3 length is 13 residues. V was clipped by 6 bases and J by 3 bases, with 11 bases between them. This sample is part of a study of Ad26.COV2.S vaccination and SARS-CoV-2 variants. Overall study findings and caveats: CD8+ and CD4+ T cells specific for spike reportedly responded with substantial breadth after vaccination. Overall T cell responses may have been underestimated by the analyses of TCR breadth and depth. Non-spike TCR breadth was similar in vaccine and placebo recipients.

Produced via immunoSEQ multiplex PCR; TCRdb's table is partial and in-frame only. This sample has roughly 92,000 clones; approximately 86% occur once, and the top ten carry roughly 15%. This TCR was recovered from a human donor who had recovered from COVID-19. Source: peripheral blood, taken after recovery from COVID-19. The chain links TRBV28 to TRBJ1-1, with no clear D. CDR3 bases: TGTGCCAGCAGCGATCGTCGGGACACTGAAGCTTTCTTT. Translating gives CASSDRRDTEAFF.